The T cell receptor (beta chain) under discussion was sequenced for a study of T cells in Graves' hyperthyroidism and ophthalmopathy. This clonotype appeared many times. Antigen: not known. Study-level results: Most clonotypes expanded in thyroid above 0.001 were likewise present in blood. Stable hyperthyroidism and ophthalmopathy were separated using 13 V-J signatures.

V shed 4 bases and J 7 bases; nucleotides not matched to a gene: 9. This CDR3 region has 16 residues. Germline CDR1 is SGHAT and CDR2 is FQDESV (reference sequence). Subjects aged 18 to 65 presented with newly diagnosed hyperthyroidism of less than 2 months' duration. There were TCR beta CDR3 regions amplified from RNA transcripts. The TCR CDR3 was amplified in a first-round RT-PCR using the HTBI primer set. TCRdb used MiXCR to reprocess the multiplex PCR reads, holding one entry per CDR3 protein. The profile shows under 550,000 distinct CDR3 sequences, roughly 13% of them singletons. This receptor was obtained from a woman aged 18-35 years with Graves' hyperthyroidism. The V gene is TRBV11-1, the J gene TRBJ2-1; TRBD1 agrees at 11 bases. What was sequenced was blood. The CDR3 loop reads CASSSTRTGGLNEQFF. DNA for the CDR3: TGTGCCAGCAGCTCCACAAGGACAGGGGGCTTGAATGAGCAGTTCTTC.